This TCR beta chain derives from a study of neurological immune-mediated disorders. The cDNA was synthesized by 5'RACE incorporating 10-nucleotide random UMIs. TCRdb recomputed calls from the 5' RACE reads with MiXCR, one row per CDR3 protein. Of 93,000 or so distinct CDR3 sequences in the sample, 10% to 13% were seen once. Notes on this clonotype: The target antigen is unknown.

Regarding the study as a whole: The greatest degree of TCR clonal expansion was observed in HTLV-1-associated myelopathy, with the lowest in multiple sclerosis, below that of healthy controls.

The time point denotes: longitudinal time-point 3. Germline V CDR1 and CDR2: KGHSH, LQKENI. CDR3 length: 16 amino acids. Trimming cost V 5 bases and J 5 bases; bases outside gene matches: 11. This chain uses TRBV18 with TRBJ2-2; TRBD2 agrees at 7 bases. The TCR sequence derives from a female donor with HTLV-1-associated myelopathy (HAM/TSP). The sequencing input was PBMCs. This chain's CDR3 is CASSARQAGLTGELFF. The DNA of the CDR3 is TGTGCCAGCTCAGCGCGACAAGCGGGATTAACCGGGGAGCTGTTTTTT.